This paragraph reports one T cell receptor (beta chain). Assay: immunoSEQ multiplex PCR; the TCRdb copy retains only in-frame clones and omits some. The sample has about 120,000 clones; about 85% are singletons. The sample belongs to a study of blood T cell repertoires in COVID-19. Trimming left V 0 bases short and J 3 bases short, with 6 bases between. This CDR3 has 13 amino acids. This sequence originates from an elderly man with acute or convalescent COVID-19. Sequenced input: peripheral blood. The V gene is TRBV12-3 or TRBV12-4, the J gene TRBJ2-7; D gene uncertain. The CDR3 DNA reads as TGTGCCAGCAGTTTAGCACAGCTCTACGAGCAGTACTTC. Protein: CASSLAQLYEQYF.